What follows are 3 T cell receptor beta chains derived from one specimen sequenced in a study of cytomegalovirus exposure and HLA in healthy donors. This PCR relied on a set of 60 Vbeta primers and 13 Jbeta primers. Only in-frame clones appear in the TCRdb table, and some are missing; sequencing was by immunoSEQ multiplex PCR. The repertoire holds over 65,000 clones, with 80% to 90% as singletons. The sequencing input was PBMCs. The origin of the receptors is a human donor in good health.

This clone was detected once. This sequence joins TRBV6-5 and TRBJ1-2; D not resolved. Germline assignment: CDR1 MNHEY and CDR2 SVGAGI. This CDR3 is 13 amino acids long. V was clipped by 6 bases and J by 2 bases, with 10 bases between them. The CDR3 sequence: CASSSGRNYGYTF. The CDR3 nucleotides are TGTGCCAGCAGCAGCGGGCGGAACTATGGCTACACCTTC.

The CDR3 here is CASSISIGAITQHF. In DNA form, the CDR3 reads TGTGCCAGTAGTATTTCAATAGGGGCCATAACCCAGCATTTT. The rearrangement links TRBV19 to TRBJ1-5; a possible D gene is TRBD1 (5 bases). V was trimmed by 3 bases and J by 11 bases, leaving 17 bases between them. The CDR3 consists of 14 residues. CDR1 is LNHDA, CDR2 SQIVND, per germline (reference sequence).

The chain has TRBV19 and TRBJ2-7; TRBD1 aligns across 7 bases. Germline CDR1 reads LNHDA; CDR2 reads SQIVND (reference sequence). The CDR3 has 14 residues. The V and J ends lost 6 bases and 3 bases, in that order; junction bases with no gene match: 8. CDR3 bases: TGTGCCAGTAGCCAACAATGGGACAGCTACGAGCAGTACTTC. Translating gives CASSQQWDSYEQYF.